These 17 T cell receptor beta chains came from one sample sequenced in a study of glioma-infiltrating T cells after dendritic cell vaccination (dated by TCRdb to the mid-2010s). Explained via the paper, the time point label denotes: after dendritic cell vaccination, including at tumor progression/relapse. Libraries were constructed by the immunoSEQ multiplex PCR assay. The source is immuneACCESS, and TCRdb retained only in-frame sequences with V and J called. Part of the clones is not carried over; for the studies checked, unresolved V genes explain less than half of this, and the remainder is unexplained. The sample table lists roughly 100,000 clones, around 90% of them with a count of one. The top ten clones comprise roughly 3% of the sample. The sequenced sample was blood, obtained after dendritic cell vaccination. The receptors were sampled from a human donor with glioblastoma.

The chain couples TRBV5-1 to TRBJ2-1; D might be TRBD2 (7 bases). Germline CDR1 reads SGHRS; CDR2 reads YFSETQ. The germline V and J ends were trimmed by 3 bases and 9 bases, with 19 bases remaining between them. CDR3 length equals 15 residues. The CDR3 sequence is CASSSNVGGAIEQFF. DNA for the CDR3: TGCGCCAGCAGCTCCAACGTTGGGGGGGCTATTGAGCAGTTCTTC.

The chain uses TRBV4-1 and TRBJ1-1; a possible D gene is TRBD1 (6 bases). The CDR3 totals 15 residues. CDR1 is MGHRA, CDR2 YSYEKL, per germline. Trimming left V 1 base short and J 1 base short, with 10 bases between. In nucleotides, the CDR3 is TGCGCCAGCAGCCAAGCAGGGGTTAAGAACACTGAAGCTTTCTTT. It codes for CASSQAGVKNTEAFF.

The V call is TRBV19, the J call TRBJ1-1; possibly TRBD1 for D (5 bases). The V gene lost 7 bases and the J gene lost 2 bases, with 14 bases spanning the gap. The CDR3 has 14 residues. Germline V gene lookup returns CDR1 LNHDA and CDR2 SQIVND (reference sequence). CDR3 nucleotides: TGTGCCAGTATTTCGACAGAGACTAACACTGAAGCTTTCTTT. Its protein is CASISTETNTEAFF.

This clone was recorded only once. The CDR3: CASSLLWERKITNYEQYF. The CDR3 bases are TGTGCCAGCAGCTTATTATGGGAGCGGAAAATTACGAACTACGAGCAGTACTTC. This sequence joins TRBV11-2 and TRBJ2-5; weak D call: TRBD2 (5 bases). The J call may not be correct, given that the DNA end is closer to TRBJ2-7. CDR3 length: 18 amino acids. Germline CDR1 and CDR2: SGHAT and FQNNGV.

V is TRBV10-3 and J is TRBJ1-2; D remains unclear. V lost 2 bases, J lost 4 bases, and 11 bases lay in between. The CDR3 contains 14 residues. From germline, CDR1 is ENHRY and CDR2 SYGVKD. CDR3 sequence: CAISERGSSYGYTF. CDR3 coding DNA: TGTGCCATCAGTGAGAGAGGGTCGAGCTATGGCTACACCTTC.

The chain couples TRBV5-6 to TRBJ2-3; 10 bases fit TRBD2. The CDR3 runs to 15 residues. The V gene end was trimmed by 0 bases and the J gene end by 8 bases; junction bases not matched to a gene: 6. CDR1 and CDR2 from the germline V gene are SGHDT and YYEEEE. CDR3 DNA: TGTGCCAGCAGCTTGGCCACAAGCGGGGGGGTTACGCAGTATTTT. Protein: CASSLATSGGVTQYF.

This sequence joins TRBV5-4 and TRBJ2-5; TRBD2 matches 12 bases. The junction had 7 bases not matched to a gene; V was cut back by 4 bases and J by 3 bases. Germline CDR1 SGHNT, CDR2 YYREEE (reference sequence). This CDR3 is 16 amino acids long. The CDR3 bases are TGTGCCAGCAGCCGGGGGACTAGCGGGTACGAAGAGACCCAGTACTTC. This translates into CASSRGTSGYEETQYF.

The chain carries TRBV29-1 and TRBJ2-1; 9 bases are shared with TRBD1. CDR1 is SQVTM and CDR2 is ANQGSEA in the germline V gene. CDR3 length: 14 residues. V was clipped by 3 bases and J by 4 bases; unmatched bases: 4. CDR3 region: CSVDTGQGYNEQFF. The DNA for the CDR3 is TGCAGCGTTGACACGGGACAGGGATACAATGAGCAGTTCTTC.

The gene calls are TRBV11-2 and TRBJ2-2; weak D call: TRBD1 (6 bases). The CDR3 totals 16 residues. Trimming cost V 9 bases and J 0 bases, with 17 bases left between them. The germline CDR1 and CDR2 sequences are SGHAT and FQNNGV. The CDR3 protein is CASGWAGTTNTGELFF. Here the CDR3 DNA reads TGTGCCAGTGGGTGGGCCGGGACAACGAACACCGGGGAGCTGTTTTTT.

The V call is TRBV7-9, the J call TRBJ2-7, with D maybe TRBD2 (5 bases). CDR1 is SEHNR, CDR2 FQNEAQ, per germline (reference sequence). The V gene lost 5 bases and the J gene lost 6 bases, with 8 bases spanning the gap. The CDR3 covers 11 residues. CDR3 sequence: CASSREGEQYF. CDR3 nucleotide sequence: TGTGCCAGCAGCCGCGAGGGCGAGCAGTACTTC.

The chain joins TRBV4-1 to TRBJ2-1; the match to TRBD2 covers 8 bases. From germline, CDR1 is MGHRA and CDR2 YSYEKL. Trimming at V came to 1 base and at J to 1 base, leaving 9 bases not matched to a gene. This CDR3 has 18 residues. The CDR3 region has the DNA TGCGCCAGCAGCCAAGGGGCGCAGCGGGGGATATCCTACAATGAGCAGTTCTTC. Protein product: CASSQGAQRGISYNEQFF.

The chain employs TRBV9 and TRBJ1-4, with 7 bases identical to TRBD1. The CDR3 is made up of 15 amino acids. The V and J ends lost 2 bases and 3 bases, in that order; junction bases with no gene match: 4. Germline V lookup: CDR1 SGDLS, CDR2 YYNGEE. CDR3 bases: TGTGCCAGCAGCGTTTCGGGACAGTCTAATGAAAAACTGTTTTTT. Translation: CASSVSGQSNEKLFF.

A note on this clone: This CDR3 is also generated by other DNA sequences in the sample. This chain connects TRBV4-1 to TRBJ2-7, with TRBD1 matching over 8 bases. The CDR3 is 14 amino acids. Germline loops: CDR1 MGHRA, CDR2 YSYEKL. Trimming cost V 3 bases and J 2 bases; bases outside gene matches: 3. The CDR3 sequence is CASSQGTGTYEQYF. CDR3 nucleotides: TGCGCCAGCAGCCAGGGGACAGGCACCTACGAGCAGTACTTC.

This clone was recorded once. The chain links TRBV6-1 to TRBJ1-4; D gene unclear. Germline V gene data show CDR1 as MNHNS and CDR2 as SASEGT. This CDR3 comprises 14 residues. The V end lost 5 bases, the J end lost 5 bases, and 12 bases lay between the germline ends. DNA for the CDR3: TGTGCCAGCAGTTCTACCGGGGAAAATGAAAAACTGTTTTTT. Translation gives CASSSTGENEKLFF.

This chain joins TRBV4-1 and TRBJ1-4, with 7 nucleotides matching TRBD1. J was trimmed by 0 bases and V by 2 bases; bases with no gene match: 3. The CDR3 spans 16 residues. CDR1 is MGHRA, CDR2 YSYEKL, per germline. CDR3 nucleotide sequence: TGCGCCAGCAGCCAACCGGACAGGCCAACTAATGAAAAACTGTTTTTT. Its protein is CASSQPDRPTNEKLFF.

The chain has TRBV5-1 and TRBJ2-1; possibly TRBD2 for D (6 bases). Germline assignment: CDR1 SGHRS and CDR2 YFSETQ. The CDR3 has 15 residues. Trimming took 7 bases from V and 7 from J, leaving 21 bases between them. This chain's CDR3 is CASFPGREAGNEQFF. The CDR3 nucleotides are TGCGCCAGCTTCCCCGGGAGAGAAGCCGGGAATGAGCAGTTCTTC.

V and J are TRBV11-2 and TRBJ2-7; TRBD1 agrees at 9 bases. Unmatched junction bases numbered 2, after V lost 3 bases and J lost 2 bases. The CDR3 loop spans 14 amino acids. Germline-derived CDR1 and CDR2 are SGHAT and FQNNGV. CDR3 DNA: TGTGCCAGCAGCTTCGGACAGGGGACCTACGAGCAGTACTTC. Residues: CASSFGQGTYEQYF.